This TCR beta chain was identified in a study of T-cell reconstitution after alpha-beta-depleted transplantation in children. This clonotype was seen a handful of times. V was clipped by 1 base and J by 2 bases, with 8 bases between them. Looked up from germline, CDR1 is DFQATT and CDR2 is SNEGSKA (reference sequence). The CDR3 loop spans 13 amino acids. The authors prepared the TCRbeta library with unique molecular identifiers. TCRdb processed the PCR reads anew with MiXCR; each CDR3 protein has one entry. The sample shows some 300,000 distinct CDR3 sequences, approximately 10% of them seen only once.

This TCR was recovered from a human donor who donated a stem cell graft to a child with acute lymphoblastic leukemia. The chain carries TRBV20-1 and TRBJ2-5; perhaps TRBD2 as D (5 bases). The sequenced sample was PBMCs from the stem cell graft donor, obtained from the stem cell graft. The CDR3 sequence is CSARGRLQETQYF. The CDR3 DNA is TGCAGTGCTAGAGGGAGGTTGCAAGAGACCCAGTACTTC.